This T cell receptor (beta chain) was sequenced in a study of beta chain features in type 1 diabetes (dated by TCRdb to 2016 to 2019). Study-level background: Mean age, gender distribution, total cell number and subset yield did not differ between patients and healthy donors. The study compared the TCRB repertoires of sorted circulating CD4+ T cell subsets in recently diagnosed type 1 diabetes patients with those in matched healthy donors. A total of 107,917,701 sorted cells were examined across all samples, and RNA yield correlated strongly with the number of cells per subset. Whereas all 30 or so donors provided naive and central memory subsets, regulatory and stem cell-like memory subsets were isolated from just 8 patients and about eight healthy donors.

A single peripheral blood draw of about 116 mL on average was collected from each donor into heparinised tubes. Using a panel that included CD45RO, CCR7, CD25, CD127, CD95 and CD27, naive, central memory, regulatory and stem cell-like memory CD4+ T cells were sorted on a BD FACSAria II. All sorted populations exceeded 95% purity. Right away, PBMCs were isolated by Lymphoprep density gradient centrifugation and were stained directly, with no culture step. So that batch effects would be minimized, each experiment stained and sorted samples in pairs, pairing one healthy donor with one patient. Including cysteine and phenylalanine, the CDR3 has 17 amino acids. The read is trimmed to its CDR3 DNA, 51 bases read in frame from base 1. The germline V gene supplies CDR1 SGHNT and CDR2 YENEEA. Unmatched junction bases come to 7, with V trimmed by 0 bases and J by 6 bases. The entire amount of isolated RNA was reverse transcribed using the High Capacity cDNA Reverse Transcription Kit, so the sequenced TCRB transcripts were expressed ones. Naive, central memory and regulatory T cell samples underwent deep immunoSEQ sequencing, averaging about 3.57 million total reads per sample. After sorted cells were lysed in RLT buffer, RNA was extracted with DNase-treated RNeasy Micro or Mini kits, with the choice depending on cell number. Each cell subset was processed separately to prevent cross-contamination, with patient and healthy donor samples processed together. Using the immunoSEQ multiplex PCR, TCRB sequences were amplified from cDNA into 87-bp fragments spanning the CDR3 region. The amplicons were sequenced using the Illumina HiSeq platform. Per the authors' processing: PCR bias was corrected computationally using synthetic template baselines, and reads within Hamming distance 2 were collapsed, with unmergeable singletons discarded. Reads were aligned against IMGT so that V, D and J genes, CDR3 length and insertions or deletions at six rearrangement sites could be assigned. Within each subset, clonotype counts were normalized to sorted cell number, and only after that were true diversity and Gini coefficients computed with the tcR R package. Repertoire sharing was quantified using the overlap coefficient calculated on TCRB nucleotide sequences. As a proxy for the pre-selection repertoire, out-of-frame TCRB sequences from naive cells were analyzed. Drawn from immuneACCESS, this table holds only the in-frame rearrangements with V and J called that TCRdb kept. Clones are partly lost; checked studies trace under half to an unresolved V gene and leave the rest unexplained. That table furnishes V, J and clone size, whereas the DNA furnished D and trimming. In all, the sample holds 310,000 or so clones, and approximately 10% of those were seen once. The ten largest clones represent 0.015% of the sample.

The paper's findings and limits, for the study overall: At VDJ recombination sites, type 1 diabetes patients had fewer insertions and more deleted nucleotides, which implies abnormalities in thymic rearrangement. Naive, central memory and regulatory TCRB repertoires appeared to be more alike among patients than among healthy donors. Shorter templates might be favored by PCR, yet because patient and control samples were amplified and corrected together, any such skew would affect both groups equally. Because cDNA rather than genomic DNA was sequenced, highly expressing activated cells could have been over-represented, although no difference in activation and CD3 levels was found between groups. Because small numbers of individuals were included in the HLA sub-analyses, any influence of HLA type on TCRB rearrangement was left unresolved. A moderate but significant shortening of TCRB CDR3 length was observed in type 1 diabetes patients in all four CD4+ subsets.

This clone was picked up a small number of times. No antigen is known for it. No much larger clone is present one base from it, and per-base qualities are unavailable. Sequencing input: naive CD4+ T cells from blood. In light of the paper, this sample's cell subset or site label describes: true naive CD4+ T cells. The rearrangement combines TRBV11-3 with TRBJ2-1, and 11 bases in between align with TRBD1. This receptor was obtained from a woman between 25 and 40 years old in good health. The nucleotides read TGTGCCAGCAGCTTAGATCAGGTTGGGACAGGGGGCAATGAGCAGTTCTTC. Its product reads: CASSLDQVGTGGNEQFF.